This entry is about one T cell receptor beta chain. Its antigen specificity is not known. Per-base qualities were not stored, and no clone one base away is much larger. This record comes from a study of blood T cell repertoires in COVID-19 (dated by TCRdb to 2020 to 2021). About the investigation overall: Samples covering the acute and convalescent phases of COVID-19 were provided by collaborators in the United States, Italy and Spain. The prospective study material was composed of cDNA or gDNA derived from T cells, B-cell-depleted T cells, or PBMCs. Deeply sampled blood TCRbeta repertoires from subjects exposed to, actively infected with, or recovered from COVID-19 were included in the dataset. A freely available public database, intended as a resource for researchers studying the immune response to SARS-CoV-2, is where the repertoires were released. The samples were drawn from two sources: the first 160 participants of the ongoing ImmuneRACE study, and 1,254 subjects contributed by 6 global collaborators. A de-identified subject ID, COVID-19 status, age in years and sex were almost always included in the sample metadata. Where HLA class I and class II types were available, the types were taken from metadata supplied by the sample provider, not from assay-based typing. General study outcomes and caveats: The amount of clinical and demographic metadata varied by source and participant and was provided uncurated.

Looking up the germline V gene yields CDR1 MRHNA and CDR2 SNTAGT. The CDR3 holds 16 amino acids from the cysteine to the phenylalanine. This entry keeps only the CDR3 DNA: 48 bases, framed from base 1. Trimming removed 6 bases from V and 1 base from J, leaving 18 bases between the germline ends. One collaborating source in Seattle enrolled patients while the patients were actively infected and followed the patients over time throughout the course of disease. Collaborating institutions collected whole blood in K2EDTA tubes following their own protocols. For TCRbeta analysis, collaborator samples were shipped as frozen whole blood, as isolated PBMCs, or as DNA extracted from either sample type. The immunoSEQ Assay, a bias-controlled multiplex PCR, was used to amplify TCRbeta CDR3 regions from genomic DNA. From the authors' description of their analysis: The number of nucleated cells in each sample was estimated from the amplification of reference gene primers within the assay. Sequence reads were collapsed and filtered to measure the absolute abundance of every unique TCRbeta CDR3 rearrangement. For each sample, productive Simpson clonality was calculated as the square root of Simpson's diversity index over productive rearrangements. TCRdb carries this immuneACCESS record with in-frame sequences only. Its versions omit some clonotypes, under half of them owing to an unresolved V gene in the studies checked, with the rest unexplained. For V, J and clone size, that table is used; D and trimming come from the DNA. This sample lists about 340,000 clones; roughly 90% were detected once. Roughly 7.1% of the sample is held by the ten biggest clonotypes.

The sequence was obtained from a woman aged 55-70 years with COVID-19, enrolled during active disease. Input material: peripheral blood. The chain is assembled from TRBV6-4 and TRBJ1-1; the D gene is perhaps TRBD1, from 6 matching bases. The nucleotide sequence reads TGTGCCAGCAGGAGAACCCCAGGGGCGGGGAACACTGAAGCTTTCTTT. This encodes CASRRTPGAGNTEAFF.